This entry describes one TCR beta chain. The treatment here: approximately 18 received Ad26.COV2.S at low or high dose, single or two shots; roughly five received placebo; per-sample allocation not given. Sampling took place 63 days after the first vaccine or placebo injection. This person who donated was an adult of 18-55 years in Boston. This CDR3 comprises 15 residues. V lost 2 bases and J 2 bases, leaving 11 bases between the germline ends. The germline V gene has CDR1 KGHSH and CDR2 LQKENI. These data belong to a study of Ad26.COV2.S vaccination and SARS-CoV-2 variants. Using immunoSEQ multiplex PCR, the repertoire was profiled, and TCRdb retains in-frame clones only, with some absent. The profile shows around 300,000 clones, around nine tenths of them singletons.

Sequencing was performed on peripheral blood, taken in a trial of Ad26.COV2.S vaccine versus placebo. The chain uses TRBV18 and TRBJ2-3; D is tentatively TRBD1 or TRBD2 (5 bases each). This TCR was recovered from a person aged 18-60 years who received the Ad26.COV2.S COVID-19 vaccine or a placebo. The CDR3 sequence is CASSPGTATTDTQYF. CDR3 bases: TGTGCCAGCTCACCAGGGACGGCTACCACAGATACGCAGTATTTT. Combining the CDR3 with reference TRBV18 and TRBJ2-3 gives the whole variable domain NAGVMQNPRHLVRRRGQEARLRCSPMKGHSHVYWYRQLPEEGLKFMVYLQKENIIDESGMPKERFSAEFPKEGPSILRIQQVVRGDSAAYFCASSPGTATTDTQYFGPGTRLTVL.